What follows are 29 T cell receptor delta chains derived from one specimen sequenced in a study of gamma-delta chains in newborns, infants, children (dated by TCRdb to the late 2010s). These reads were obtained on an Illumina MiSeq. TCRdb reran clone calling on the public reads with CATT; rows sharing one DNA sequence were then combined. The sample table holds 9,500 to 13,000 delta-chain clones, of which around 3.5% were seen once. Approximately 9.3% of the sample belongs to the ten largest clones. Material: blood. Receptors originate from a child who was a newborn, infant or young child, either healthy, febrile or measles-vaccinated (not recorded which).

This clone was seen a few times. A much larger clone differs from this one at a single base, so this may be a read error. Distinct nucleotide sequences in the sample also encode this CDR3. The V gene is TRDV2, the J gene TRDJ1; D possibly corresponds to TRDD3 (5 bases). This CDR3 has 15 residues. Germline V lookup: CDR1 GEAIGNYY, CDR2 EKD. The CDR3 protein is CACDTVGGPTDKLIF. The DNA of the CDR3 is TGTGCCTGCGACACGGTAGGGGGCCCTACCGATAAACTCATCTTT.

The CDR3 DNA follows: TGTGCCTTTGTGATACGATACTTCGATAAACTCATCTTT. Protein: CAFVIRYFDKLIF. The chain recombines TRDV3 with TRDJ1, with D perhaps matching TRDD3 (6 bases). V was trimmed by 2 bases and J by 4 bases, leaving 14 bases between them. The length of the CDR3 is 13 residues. CDR1 is TVYSNPD and CDR2 is GDNSRS in the germline V gene (reference sequence). Full variable domain (rest looked up from reference TRDV3 and TRDJ1): CDKVTQSSPDQTVASGSEVVLLCTYDTVYSNPDLFWYRIRPDYSFQFVFYGDNSRSEGADFTQGRFSVKHILTQKAFHLVISPVRTEDSATYYCAFVIRYFDKLIFGKGTRVTVEP.

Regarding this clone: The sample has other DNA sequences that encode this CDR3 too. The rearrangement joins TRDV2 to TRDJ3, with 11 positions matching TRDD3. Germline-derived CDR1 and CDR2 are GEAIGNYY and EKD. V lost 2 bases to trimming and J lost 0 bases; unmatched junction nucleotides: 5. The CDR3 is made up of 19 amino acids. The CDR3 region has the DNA TGTGCCTGTGACAGTCTACTGGGGGATAGCTCCTGGGACACCCGACAGATGTTTTTC. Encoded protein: CACDSLLGDSSWDTRQMFF.

This CDR3 is CACAEMVGDTDKLIF. The CDR3 DNA reads as TGTGCCTGTGCGGAGATGGTGGGGGACACCGATAAACTCATCTTT. The gene calls are TRDV2 and TRDJ1; the D gene is possibly TRDD3 (6 bases). This CDR3 is built from 15 residues. In germline, CDR1 is GEAIGNYY, CDR2 EKD. With 5 bases removed from V and 0 bases from J, the gap between germline ends came to 15 bases.

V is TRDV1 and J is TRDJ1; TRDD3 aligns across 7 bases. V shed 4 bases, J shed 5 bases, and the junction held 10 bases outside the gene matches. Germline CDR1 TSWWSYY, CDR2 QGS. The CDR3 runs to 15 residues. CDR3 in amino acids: CALGGPGYAGDKLIF. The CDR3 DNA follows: TGTGCTCTTGGGGGGCCAGGATACGCGGGGGATAAACTCATCTTT.

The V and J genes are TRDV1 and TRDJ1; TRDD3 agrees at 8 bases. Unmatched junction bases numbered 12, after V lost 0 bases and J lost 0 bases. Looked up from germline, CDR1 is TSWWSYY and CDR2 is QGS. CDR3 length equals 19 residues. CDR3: CALGELASLGDVYTDKLIF. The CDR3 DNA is TGTGCTCTTGGGGAACTAGCATCCCTGGGGGACGTGTACACCGATAAACTCATCTTT.

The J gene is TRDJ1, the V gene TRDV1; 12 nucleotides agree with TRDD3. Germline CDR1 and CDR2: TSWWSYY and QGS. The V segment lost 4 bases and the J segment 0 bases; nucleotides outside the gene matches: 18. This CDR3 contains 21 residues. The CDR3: CALGGGGYWGILGSYTDKLIF. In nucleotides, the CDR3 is TGTGCTCTTGGGGGAGGTGGTTACTGGGGGATACTAGGATCTTACACCGATAAACTCATCTTT.

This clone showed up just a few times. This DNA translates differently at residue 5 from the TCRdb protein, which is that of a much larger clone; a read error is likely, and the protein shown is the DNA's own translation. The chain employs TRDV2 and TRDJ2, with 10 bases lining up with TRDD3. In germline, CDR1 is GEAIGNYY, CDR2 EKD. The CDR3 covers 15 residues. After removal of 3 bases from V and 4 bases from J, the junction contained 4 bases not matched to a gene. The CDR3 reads CACDAVGDTTAQLFF. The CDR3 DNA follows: TGTGCCTGTGACGCCGTGGGGGATACGACAGCACAACTCTTCTTT.

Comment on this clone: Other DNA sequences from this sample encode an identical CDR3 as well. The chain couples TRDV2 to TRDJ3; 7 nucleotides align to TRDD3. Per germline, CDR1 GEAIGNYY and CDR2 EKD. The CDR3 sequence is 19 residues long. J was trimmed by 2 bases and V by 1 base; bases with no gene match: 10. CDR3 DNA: TGTGCCTGTGACACGTGGGATACTCATTCCACCTGGGACACCCGACAGATGTTTTTC. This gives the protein CACDTWDTHSTWDTRQMFF.

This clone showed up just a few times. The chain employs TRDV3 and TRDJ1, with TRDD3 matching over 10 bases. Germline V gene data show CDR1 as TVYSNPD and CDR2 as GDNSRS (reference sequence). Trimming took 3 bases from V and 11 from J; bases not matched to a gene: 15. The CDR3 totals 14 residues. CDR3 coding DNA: TGTGCCTTGCCCTTTCCTACTGGGGGATGGGGGCTCATCTTT. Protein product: CALPFPTGGWGLIF.

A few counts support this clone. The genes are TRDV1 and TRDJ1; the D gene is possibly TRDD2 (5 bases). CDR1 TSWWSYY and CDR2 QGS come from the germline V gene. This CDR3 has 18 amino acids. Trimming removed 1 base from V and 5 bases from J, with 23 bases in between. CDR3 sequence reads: CALGEPPLHLLEVDKLIF. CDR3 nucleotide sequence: TGTGCTCTTGGGGAACCCCCCCTACACTTACTAGAGGTGGATAAACTCATCTTT.

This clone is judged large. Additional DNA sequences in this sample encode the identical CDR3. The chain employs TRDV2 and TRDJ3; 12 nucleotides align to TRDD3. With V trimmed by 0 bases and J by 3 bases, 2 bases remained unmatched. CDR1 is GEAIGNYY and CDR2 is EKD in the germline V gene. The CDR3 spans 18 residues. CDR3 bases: TGTGCCTGTGACACCCTGGGGGATACGCACTGGGACACCCGACAGATGTTTTTC. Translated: CACDTLGDTHWDTRQMFF.

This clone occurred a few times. CDR3 coding DNA: TGTGCCTGTGACATCGTACTGGGGGATCCTTCTTTGACAGCACAACTCTTCTTT. It yields the protein CACDIVLGDPSLTAQLFF. J is TRDJ2 and V is TRDV2; 10 nucleotides align to TRDD3. The CDR3 totals 18 residues. CDR1 is GEAIGNYY and CDR2 is EKD in the germline V gene. Losses at the gene ends were 2 bases for V and 0 bases for J; bases not matched to a gene: 8.

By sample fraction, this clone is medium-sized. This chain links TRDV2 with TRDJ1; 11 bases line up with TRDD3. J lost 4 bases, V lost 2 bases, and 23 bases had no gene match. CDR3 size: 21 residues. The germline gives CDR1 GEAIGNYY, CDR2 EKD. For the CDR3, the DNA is TGTGCCTGTGACAAGATTGCAGCCCTTTTCAATGGGGGATACGCGAGCGATAAACTCATCTTT. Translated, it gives CACDKIAALFNGGYASDKLIF.

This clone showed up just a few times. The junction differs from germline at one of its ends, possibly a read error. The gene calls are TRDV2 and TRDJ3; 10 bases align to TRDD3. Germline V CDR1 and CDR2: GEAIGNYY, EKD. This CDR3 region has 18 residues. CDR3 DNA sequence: TGTGCCTGTGACACGTCTACTGGGGGATCCTGGGACACCCGGCAGATGTTTTTC. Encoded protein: CACDTSTGGSWDTRQMFF.

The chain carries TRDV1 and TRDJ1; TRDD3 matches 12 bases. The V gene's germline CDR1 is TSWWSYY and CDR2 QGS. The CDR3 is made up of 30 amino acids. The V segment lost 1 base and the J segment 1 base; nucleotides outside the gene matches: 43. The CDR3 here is CALGEREPYSSKSSSSTLYWGIHPTDKLIF. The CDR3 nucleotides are TGTGCTCTTGGGGAACGGGAACCTTATTCCAGTAAATCGTCGTCCTCCACCCTCTACTGGGGGATACACCCCACCGATAAACTCATCTTT.

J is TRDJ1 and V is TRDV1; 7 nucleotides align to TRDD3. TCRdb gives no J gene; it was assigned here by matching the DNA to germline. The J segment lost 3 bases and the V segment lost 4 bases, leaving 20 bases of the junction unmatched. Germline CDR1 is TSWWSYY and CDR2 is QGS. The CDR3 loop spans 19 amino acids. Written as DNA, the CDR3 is TGTGCTCTTGGGGGCTCCTTGGCTGGGGGTCCAGGTGGGGCCGATAAACTCATCTTT. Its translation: CALGGSLAGGPGGADKLIF.

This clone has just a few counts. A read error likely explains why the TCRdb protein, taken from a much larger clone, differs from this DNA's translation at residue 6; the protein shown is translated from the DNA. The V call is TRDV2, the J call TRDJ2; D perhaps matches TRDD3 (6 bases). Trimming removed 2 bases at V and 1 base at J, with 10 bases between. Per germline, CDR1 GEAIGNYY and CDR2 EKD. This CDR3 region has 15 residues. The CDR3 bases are TGTGCCTGTGACAAACCGGGGGATTTGACAGCACAACTCTTCTTT. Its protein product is CACDKPGDLTAQLFF.

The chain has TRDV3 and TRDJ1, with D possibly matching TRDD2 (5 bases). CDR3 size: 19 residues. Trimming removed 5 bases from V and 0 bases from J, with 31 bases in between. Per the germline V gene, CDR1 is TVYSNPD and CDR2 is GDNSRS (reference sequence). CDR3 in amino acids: CALIDPRSSPNKHTDKLIF. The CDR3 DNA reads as TGTGCCCTCATAGATCCTAGATCCTCGCCCAACAAACACACCGATAAACTCATCTTT. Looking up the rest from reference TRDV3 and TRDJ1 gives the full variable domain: CDKVTQSSPDQTVASGSEVVLLCTYDTVYSNPDLFWYRIRPDYSFQFVFYGDNSRSEGADFTQGRFSVKHILTQKAFHLVISPVRTEDSATYYCALIDPRSSPNKHTDKLIFGKGTRVTVEP.

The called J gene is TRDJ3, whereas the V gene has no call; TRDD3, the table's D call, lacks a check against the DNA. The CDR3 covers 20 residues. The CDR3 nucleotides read TGTGCCTGTGACTCTACGAACTGGGGGATCTACTCCTGGGACACCCGACAGATGTTTTTC. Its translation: CACDSTNWGIYSWDTRQMFF.

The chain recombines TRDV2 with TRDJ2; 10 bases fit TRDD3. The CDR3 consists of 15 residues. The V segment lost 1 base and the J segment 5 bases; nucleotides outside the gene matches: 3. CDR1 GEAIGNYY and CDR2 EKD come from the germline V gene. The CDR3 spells CACDTLLGDTAQLFF. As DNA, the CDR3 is TGTGCCTGTGACACATTACTGGGGGATACAGCACAACTCTTCTTT.

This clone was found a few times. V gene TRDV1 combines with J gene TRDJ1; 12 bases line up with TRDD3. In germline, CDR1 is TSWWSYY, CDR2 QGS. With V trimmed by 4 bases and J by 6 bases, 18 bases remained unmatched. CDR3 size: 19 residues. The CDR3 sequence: CALGGGLPIWGIRTNKLIF. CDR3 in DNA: TGTGCTCTTGGGGGAGGCCTTCCCATCTGGGGGATACGGACTAATAAACTCATCTTT.

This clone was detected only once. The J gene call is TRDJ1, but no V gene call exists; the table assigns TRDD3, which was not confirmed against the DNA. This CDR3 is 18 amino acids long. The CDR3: CALGVTVLAPSYTDKLIF. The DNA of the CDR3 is TGTGCTCTTGGGGTAACCGTACTGGCCCCCTCATACACCGATAAACTCATCTTT.

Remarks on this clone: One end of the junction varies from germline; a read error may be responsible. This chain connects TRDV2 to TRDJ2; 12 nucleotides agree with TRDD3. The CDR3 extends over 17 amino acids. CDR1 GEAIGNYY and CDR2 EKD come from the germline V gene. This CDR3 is CACDTLVLGDTTARLFF. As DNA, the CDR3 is TGTGCCTGTGACACGTTAGTACTGGGGGATACAACAGCACGACTCTTCTTT.

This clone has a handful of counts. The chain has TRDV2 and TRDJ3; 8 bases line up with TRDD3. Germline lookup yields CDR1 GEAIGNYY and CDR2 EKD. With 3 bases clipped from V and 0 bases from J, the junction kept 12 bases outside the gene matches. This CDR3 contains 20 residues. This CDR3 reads CACDPGTGGLSSWDTRQMFF. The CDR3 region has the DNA TGTGCCTGTGACCCTGGTACTGGGGGCCTAAGCTCCTGGGACACCCGACAGATGTTTTTC.

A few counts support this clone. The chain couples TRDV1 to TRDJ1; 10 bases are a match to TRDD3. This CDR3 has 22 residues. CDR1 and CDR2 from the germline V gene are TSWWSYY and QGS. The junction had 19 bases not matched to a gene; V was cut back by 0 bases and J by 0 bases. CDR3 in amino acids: CALGELIPAWVLGDAYTDKLIF. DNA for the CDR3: TGTGCTCTTGGGGAACTCATTCCTGCCTGGGTACTGGGGGATGCGTACACCGATAAACTCATCTTT.

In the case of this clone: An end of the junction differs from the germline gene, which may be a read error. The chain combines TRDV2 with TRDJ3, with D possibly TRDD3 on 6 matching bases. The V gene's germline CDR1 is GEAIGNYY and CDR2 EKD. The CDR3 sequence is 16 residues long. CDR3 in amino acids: CARDTLGSWDTRQMFF. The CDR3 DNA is TGTGCCCGTGACACACTGGGCTCCTGGGACACCCGACAGATGTTTTTC.

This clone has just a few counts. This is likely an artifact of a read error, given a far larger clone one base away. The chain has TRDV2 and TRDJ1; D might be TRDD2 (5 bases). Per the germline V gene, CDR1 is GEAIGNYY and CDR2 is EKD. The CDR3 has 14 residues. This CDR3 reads CARDKVSLRDKLIF. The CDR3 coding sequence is TGTGCCCGTGACAAAGTCTCCCTACGAGATAAACTCATCTTT.

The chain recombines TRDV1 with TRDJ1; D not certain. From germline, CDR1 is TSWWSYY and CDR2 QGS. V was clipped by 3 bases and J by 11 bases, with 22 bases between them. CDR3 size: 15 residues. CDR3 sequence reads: CALGDYNPFGARLIF. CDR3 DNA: TGTGCTCTTGGGGACTACAACCCCTTTGGTGCCAGGCTCATCTTT.